This TCR beta chain was recorded in a study of blood T cell repertoires in COVID-19 (dated by TCRdb to the early 2020s). Turning to the overall study: Samples covering the acute and convalescent phases of COVID-19 were provided by collaborators in the United States, Italy and Spain. A de-identified subject ID, COVID-19 status, age in years and sex were almost always included in the sample metadata. Subjects who had been exposed to COVID-19, were actively infected with it, or had recovered from it provided the deeply sampled blood TCRbeta repertoires that made up the dataset. The repertoires were released in a freely available public database intended as a resource for research on the immune response to SARS-CoV-2. The material from the prospective study consisted of cDNA or gDNA derived from T cells, B-cell-depleted T cells, or PBMCs. Samples were obtained from the ongoing ImmuneRACE study (first 160 participants) and from over a thousand subjects provided by 6 global collaborators. Where available, HLA class I and class II types were taken from metadata supplied by the sample provider and were not determined by assay-based typing.

Notes on this clone: Its antigen has not been determined. Base qualities are not provided; no much larger clone lies one nucleotide away.

One collaborating source in Seattle enrolled patients during active infection and followed them longitudinally through the course of disease. Collaborating institutions collected whole blood in K2EDTA tubes following their own protocols. For TCRbeta analysis, collaborator samples were shipped as frozen whole blood, as isolated PBMCs, or as DNA extracted from either sample type. The immunoSEQ Assay, a bias-controlled multiplex PCR, was used to amplify TCRbeta CDR3 regions from genomic DNA. From the authors' description of their analysis: Nucleated cell counts per sample were estimated from amplification of reference gene primers within the assay. To quantify the absolute abundance of each unique TCRbeta CDR3 rearrangement, sequence reads were collapsed and filtered. For each sample, productive Simpson clonality was calculated as the square root of Simpson's diversity index over productive rearrangements. Here the immuneACCESS table is served through TCRdb, limited to in-frame sequences with V and J called. Missing clones are a known gap in these copies; in checked studies unresolved V genes cover under half, and the rest lacks a known reason. That table gives V, J and clone size, and the DNA gave D and trimming. The sample profile shows under 80,000 clones; around 74% of them were found once. Clones ranked in the top ten supply about 15% of the sample.

Reading from cysteine to phenylalanine, the CDR3 counts 16 amino acids. Just CDR3 DNA is preserved here, 48 bases in frame from base 1. V is pruned by 2 bases and J by 9 bases, leaving 12 bases of the junction without a gene match. From a lookup of the germline V gene, CDR1 and CDR2 are SGHDN and FVKESK. General findings and caveats noted by the study authors: The amount of clinical and demographic metadata varied by source and participant and was provided uncurated.

The clonotype was recovered from a man aged 60-69 years with COVID-19, enrolled during active disease. The chain uses TRBV14 and TRBJ2-1, and 8 bases in between align with TRBD2. Source material: peripheral blood. The CDR3 protein: CASSQRLRGRTGEQFF. The DNA is TGTGCCAGCAGCCAACGCCTTCGCGGGAGGACGGGTGAGCAGTTCTTC.